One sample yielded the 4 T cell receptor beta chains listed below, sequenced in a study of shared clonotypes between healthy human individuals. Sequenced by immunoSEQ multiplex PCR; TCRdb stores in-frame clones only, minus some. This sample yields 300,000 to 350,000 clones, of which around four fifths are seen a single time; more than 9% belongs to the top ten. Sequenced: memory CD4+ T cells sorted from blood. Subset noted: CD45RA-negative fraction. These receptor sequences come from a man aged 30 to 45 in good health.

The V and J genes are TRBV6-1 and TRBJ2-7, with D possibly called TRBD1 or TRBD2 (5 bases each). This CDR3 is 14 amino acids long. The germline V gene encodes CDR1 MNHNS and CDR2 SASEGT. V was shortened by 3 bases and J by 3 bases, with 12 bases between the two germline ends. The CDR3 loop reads CASSDRDGLYEQYF. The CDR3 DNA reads TGTGCCAGCAGTGACCGGGACGGACTCTACGAGCAGTACTTC.

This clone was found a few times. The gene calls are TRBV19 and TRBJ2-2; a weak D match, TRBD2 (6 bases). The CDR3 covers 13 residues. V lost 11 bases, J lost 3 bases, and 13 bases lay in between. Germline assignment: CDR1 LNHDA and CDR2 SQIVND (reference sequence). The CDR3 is CAGGLHHTGELFF. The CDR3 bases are TGTGCCGGGGGACTCCATCACACCGGGGAGCTGTTTTTT.

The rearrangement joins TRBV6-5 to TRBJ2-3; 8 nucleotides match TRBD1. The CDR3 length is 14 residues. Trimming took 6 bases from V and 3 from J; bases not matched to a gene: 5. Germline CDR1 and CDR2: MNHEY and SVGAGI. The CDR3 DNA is TGTGCCAGCAGGTCTGACAGGGGAACAGATACGCAGTATTTT. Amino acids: CASRSDRGTDTQYF.

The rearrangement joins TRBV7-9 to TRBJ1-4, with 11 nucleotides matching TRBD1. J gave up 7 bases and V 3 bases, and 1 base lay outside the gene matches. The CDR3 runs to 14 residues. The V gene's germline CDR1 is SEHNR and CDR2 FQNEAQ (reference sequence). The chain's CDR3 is CASSFGTGGEKLFF. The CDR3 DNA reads TGTGCCAGCAGCTTCGGGACAGGGGGTGAAAAACTGTTTTTT.